The present T cell receptor beta chain was sequenced within a study of CXCR3-negative and CXCR3-positive naive CD8 T cells. Whole-study findings and limits: After cryopreservation, expression of CXCR3 was partially reduced, and most assays were run with fresh PBMCs. Comparably high diversity was seen in both naive subsets, and much lower diversity in memory CD8+ cells.

The length of the CDR3 is 14 residues. Triplicates of 250,000 to 350,000 cells were sorted from each CD8+ T cell subset. As to this clonotype: Its antigen is still unknown.

Libraries of TRB cDNA were made by 5' RACE and carried UMIs. TCRdb reprocessed the 5' RACE reads, keeping one entry per CDR3 protein, no DNA. The sample's table shows 30,000 to 40,000 distinct CDR3 sequences. This clonotype originated in a human donor in good health. Some clones in this sample may be carry-over from other donors' samples. The chain is built from TRBV12-3 or TRBV12-4 and TRBJ2-5; checking the TCRdb D call of TRBD1 is not possible without DNA. The source material was memory CD8+ T cells from blood. This chain's CDR3 is CASRQDRVQETQYF.